This TCR beta chain was found in a study of blood T cells in healthy people across ages. V dropped 3 bases and J dropped 5 bases, with 16 bases sitting between them. The germline V gene encodes CDR1 SEHNR and CDR2 FQNEAQ (reference sequence). This CDR3 has 15 amino acids. Using a J-beta primer mix together with a sample-barcoded 5' primer, a second PCR was run for about 6 to 12 cycles. Researchers report that a template-switch adaptor with 12 random nucleotides tagged each cDNA molecule. One entry per CDR3 protein results from TCRdb running MiXCR on the 5' RACE reads. The sample records roughly 560,000 distinct CDR3 sequences, about 24% being singletons. These data were also filed under a second study, of T cells of mothers and their children. As reported in that work: Persistent microchimeric T cell clones were sought, and none were detected.

Specimen: blood. This sequence joins TRBV7-9 and TRBJ1-2; D ambiguous. This TCR was recovered from a boy aged 10-17 years in good health. CDR3 loop: CASSLTTSEVYGYTF. The CDR3 region has the DNA TGTGCCAGCAGCTTGACGACCAGTGAGGTTTATGGCTACACCTTC. Variable domain in full (rest from reference TRBV7-9 and TRBJ1-2): DTGVSQNPRHKITKRGQNVTFRCDPISEHNRLYWYRQTLGQGPEFLTYFQNEAQLEKSRLLSDRFSAERPKGSFSTLEIQRTEQGDSAMYLCASSLTTSEVYGYTFGSGTRLTVV.